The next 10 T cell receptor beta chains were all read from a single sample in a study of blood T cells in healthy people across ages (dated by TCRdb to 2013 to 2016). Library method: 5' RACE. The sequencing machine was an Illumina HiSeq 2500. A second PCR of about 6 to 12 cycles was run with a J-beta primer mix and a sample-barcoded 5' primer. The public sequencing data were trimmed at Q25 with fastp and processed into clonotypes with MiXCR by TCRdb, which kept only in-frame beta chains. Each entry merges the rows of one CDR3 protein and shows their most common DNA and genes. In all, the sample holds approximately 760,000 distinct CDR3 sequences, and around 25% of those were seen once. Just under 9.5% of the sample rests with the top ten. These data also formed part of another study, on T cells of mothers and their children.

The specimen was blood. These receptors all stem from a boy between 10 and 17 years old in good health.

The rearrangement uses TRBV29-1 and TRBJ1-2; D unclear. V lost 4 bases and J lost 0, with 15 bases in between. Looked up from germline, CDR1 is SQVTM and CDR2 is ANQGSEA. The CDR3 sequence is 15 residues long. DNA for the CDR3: TGCAGCGTTGGATCCCCGGCGTCGGCTAACTATGGCTACACCTTC. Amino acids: CSVGSPASANYGYTF.

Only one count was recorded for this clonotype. The CDR3 reads CASSLGGEVGPGNQPQHF. As DNA, the CDR3 is TGTGCCAGCAGTTTAGGAGGGGAGGTGGGGCCCGGCAATCAGCCCCAGCATTTT. This chain links TRBV12-3 or TRBV12-4 with TRBJ1-5, with D maybe TRBD1 (5 bases). This CDR3 comprises 18 residues. Deletions cut 1 base from V and 2 bases from J, with 18 bases between.

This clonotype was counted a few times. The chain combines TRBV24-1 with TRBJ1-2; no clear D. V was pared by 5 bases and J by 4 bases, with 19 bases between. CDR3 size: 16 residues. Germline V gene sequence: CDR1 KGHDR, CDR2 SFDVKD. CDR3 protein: CATSVRAAQSLYGYTF. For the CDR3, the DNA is TGTGCCACCAGTGTTCGGGCAGCCCAGTCCCTCTATGGCTACACCTTC.

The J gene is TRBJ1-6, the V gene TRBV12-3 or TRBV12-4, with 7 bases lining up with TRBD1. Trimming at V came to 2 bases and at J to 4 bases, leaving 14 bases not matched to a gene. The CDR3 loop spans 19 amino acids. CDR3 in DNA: TGTGCCAGCAGTTTATGGCGCGGGGGGGCAGGGGGTTATAATTCACCCCTCCACTTT. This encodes CASSLWRGGAGGYNSPLHF.

This CDR3 reads CASSPRPYNEQFF. The CDR3 DNA follows: TGTGCCAGCAGCCCCCGTCCCTACAATGAGCAGTTCTTC. The chain links TRBV3-1 to TRBJ2-1; unclear D gene. Between the trimmed V and J ends, which lost 4 bases and 2 bases, there was a span of 6 bases. Looked up from germline, CDR1 is LGHDT and CDR2 is YNNKEL (reference sequence). The CDR3 consists of 13 residues.

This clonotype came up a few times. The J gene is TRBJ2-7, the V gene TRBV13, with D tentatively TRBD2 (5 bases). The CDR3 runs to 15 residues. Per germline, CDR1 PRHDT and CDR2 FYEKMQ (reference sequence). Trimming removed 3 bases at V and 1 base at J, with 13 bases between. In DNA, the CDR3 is TGTGCCAGCAGCTTGAGGGCCAGGAGATCCTACGAGCAGTACTTC. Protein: CASSLRARRSYEQYF.

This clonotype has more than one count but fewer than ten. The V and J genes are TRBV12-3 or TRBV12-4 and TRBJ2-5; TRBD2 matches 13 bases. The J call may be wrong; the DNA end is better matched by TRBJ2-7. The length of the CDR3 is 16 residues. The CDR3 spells CASTVGLAGEPYEQYF. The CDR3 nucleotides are TGTGCCAGCACCGTAGGACTAGCGGGAGAACCCTACGAGCAGTACTTC.

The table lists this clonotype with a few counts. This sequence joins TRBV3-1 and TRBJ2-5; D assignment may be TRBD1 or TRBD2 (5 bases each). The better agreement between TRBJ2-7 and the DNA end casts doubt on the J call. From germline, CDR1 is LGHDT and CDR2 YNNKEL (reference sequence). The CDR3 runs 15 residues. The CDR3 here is CASSQGAGSTYEQYF. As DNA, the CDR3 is TGTGCCAGCAGCCAAGGGGCAGGGAGTACCTACGAGCAGTACTTC.

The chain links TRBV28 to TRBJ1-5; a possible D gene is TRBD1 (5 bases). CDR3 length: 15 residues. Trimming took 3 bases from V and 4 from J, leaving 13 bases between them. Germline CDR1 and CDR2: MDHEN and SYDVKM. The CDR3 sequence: CASSFRTPKNQPQHF. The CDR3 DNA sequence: TGTGCCAGCAGTTTCAGGACACCCAAAAATCAGCCCCAGCATTTT.

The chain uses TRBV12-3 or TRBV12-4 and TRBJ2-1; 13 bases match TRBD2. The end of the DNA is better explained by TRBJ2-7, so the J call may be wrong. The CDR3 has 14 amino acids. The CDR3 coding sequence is TGTGCCAGCAGCCTACTAGCGGGAGGGTTAGAGCAGTACTTC. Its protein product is CASSLLAGGLEQYF.